Listed below are T cell receptor beta chains from one sample, sequenced in a study of blood T cell repertoires in COVID-19. Sequenced by immunoSEQ multiplex PCR; TCRdb stores in-frame clones only, minus some. The data contain 200,000 to 300,000 clones, roughly 86% of them singletons. The sample taken for sequencing was PBMCs or T cells enriched from blood (not recorded which). These receptors all come from a woman under 30 who had recovered from COVID-19. CDR3s include the opening cysteine and the closing phenylalanine or tryptophan. Each record gives: V gene, J gene, D gene, clone size, CDR3 DNA, CDR3 protein. The D gene is left open where the match is weak. Some rows have no size entry. The others give once, few or many, or a class for an expanded clone.

v_call: TRBV29-1
j_call: TRBJ1-1
d_call: .
clone_size: .
cdr3_nt: TGCAGCGTTGGGCTGGGGGGGAACACTGAAGCTTTCTTT
cdr3_aa: CSVGLGGNTEAFF

v_call: TRBV4-3
j_call: TRBJ2-2
d_call: TRBD2
clone_size: .
cdr3_nt: TGCGCCAGCAGCCAGAACCTAGCCGGGACTAGCGTAACCGGGGAGCTGTTTTTT
cdr3_aa: CASSQNLAGTSVTGELFF

v_call: TRBV11-2
j_call: TRBJ2-7
d_call: .
clone_size: .
cdr3_nt: TGTGCCAGCAGCTTCTCCCTGTACTACGAGCAGTACTTC
cdr3_aa: CASSFSLYYEQYF

v_call: TRBV30
j_call: TRBJ2-3
d_call: TRBD1
clone_size: .
cdr3_nt: TGTGCCTGGATTACAGGGGAAAGTGTCACAGATACGCAGTATTTT
cdr3_aa: CAWITGESVTDTQYF

v_call: TRBV24-1
j_call: TRBJ1-2
d_call: .
clone_size: .
cdr3_nt: TGTGCCACCAGTGATTTGGCCCAACAGGCACACTATGGCTACACCTTC
cdr3_aa: CATSDLAQQAHYGYTF

v_call: TRBV5-1
j_call: TRBJ1-6
d_call: TRBD1
clone_size: .
cdr3_nt: TGCGCCAGCAGCGCCACGGGACAGGACTATTCACCCCTCCACTTT
cdr3_aa: CASSATGQDYSPLHF

v_call: TRBV7-9
j_call: TRBJ1-2
d_call: .
clone_size: few
cdr3_nt: TGTGCCAGCAGCCCCACCCTCCCAGGGCAAGAAGATGGCTACACCTTC
cdr3_aa: CASSPTLPGQEDGYTF

v_call: TRBV19
j_call: TRBJ2-1
d_call: .
clone_size: once
cdr3_nt: TGTGCCAGTAGTATAGGTGCCGGGGTCCCGACTACCTGGTACAATGAGCAGTTCTTC
cdr3_aa: CASSIGAGVPTTWYNEQFF

v_call: TRBV5-1
j_call: TRBJ2-5
d_call: .
clone_size: .
cdr3_nt: TGCGCCAGCAGCTTCGATCTAGTCTCTGAGACCCAGTACTTC
cdr3_aa: CASSFDLVSETQYF

v_call: TRBV28
j_call: TRBJ1-6
d_call: TRBD1
clone_size: .
cdr3_nt: TGTGCCAGCAGTGACCGACAGGGGAATTTCTCACCCCTCCACTTT
cdr3_aa: CASSDRQGNFSPLHF

v_call: TRBV28
j_call: TRBJ2-5
d_call: TRBD2
clone_size: .
cdr3_nt: TGTGCCAGCAGTTTATGGGAACTAGCGGGAGGGGAGACCCAGTACTTC
cdr3_aa: CASSLWELAGGETQYF

v_call: TRBV7-9
j_call: TRBJ2-1
d_call: TRBD2
clone_size: once
cdr3_nt: TGTGCCAGCAGCTCTAGCGGGAACGACGGGCCCAATGAGCAGTTCTTC
cdr3_aa: CASSSSGNDGPNEQFF

v_call: TRBV28
j_call: TRBJ2-1
d_call: TRBD2
clone_size: .
cdr3_nt: TGTGCCAGCAGTCGGTTTAGACTAGCGGGAAACGAGCAGTTCTTC
cdr3_aa: CASSRFRLAGNEQFF

v_call: TRBV14
j_call: TRBJ2-3
d_call: .
clone_size: .
cdr3_nt: TGTGCCAGCAGACGCACCCTGGCCACAGATACGCAGTATTTT
cdr3_aa: CASRRTLATDTQYF

v_call: TRBV7-9
j_call: TRBJ2-1
d_call: .
clone_size: .
cdr3_nt: TGTGCCAGCAGAACGAGGGTCCATGAGCAGTTCTTC
cdr3_aa: CASRTRVHEQFF

v_call: TRBV18
j_call: TRBJ2-7
d_call: TRBD2
clone_size: .
cdr3_nt: TGTGCCAGCTCAGTACCACTAGCGGGAGGGGGATACGAGCAGTACTTC
cdr3_aa: CASSVPLAGGGYEQYF

v_call: TRBV2
j_call: TRBJ1-1
d_call: TRBD1
clone_size: .
cdr3_nt: TGTGCCAGCACCGTAGACAGGGGGACTGAAGCTTTCTTT
cdr3_aa: CASTVDRGTEAFF

v_call: TRBV14
j_call: TRBJ2-1
d_call: TRBD1
clone_size: .
cdr3_nt: TGTGCCAGCAGCCAAGCCTACAGGGGCGATTACAATGAGCAGTTCTTC
cdr3_aa: CASSQAYRGDYNEQFF

v_call: TRBV4-1
j_call: TRBJ1-3
d_call: .
clone_size: few
cdr3_nt: TGCGCCAGCAGCCAAGGTCGGGCCCAGGGGAGAAACACCATATATTTT
cdr3_aa: CASSQGRAQGRNTIYF

v_call: TRBV29-1
j_call: TRBJ2-1
d_call: TRBD2
clone_size: few
cdr3_nt: TGCAGCGTTGAAGTCAGGTCGATAGCGGGGGGGTATGAGGATGAGCAGTTCTTC
cdr3_aa: CSVEVRSIAGGYEDEQFF

v_call: TRBV7-8
j_call: TRBJ2-4
d_call: .
clone_size: .
cdr3_nt: TGTGCCAGCAGCTTAGCGCGGTATAAAGGGGACATTAAAAACATTCAGTACTTC
cdr3_aa: CASSLARYKGDIKNIQYF

v_call: TRBV4-3
j_call: TRBJ1-2
d_call: .
clone_size: .
cdr3_nt: TGCGCCAGCAGCCAAGATCAGGGGCCGGCCTATGGCTACACCTTC
cdr3_aa: CASSQDQGPAYGYTF

v_call: TRBV3-1/TRBV3-2
j_call: TRBJ2-5
d_call: TRBD1
clone_size: .
cdr3_nt: TGTGCCAGCAGCATTACAGGGGGCGAGTTGCAAGAGACCCAGTACTTC
cdr3_aa: CASSITGGELQETQYF

v_call: TRBV27
j_call: TRBJ1-2
d_call: TRBD1
clone_size: .
cdr3_nt: TGTGCCAGCAGTTGGACAGGGGGCGCCAGTGGCTACACCTTC
cdr3_aa: CASSWTGGASGYTF

v_call: TRBV5-1
j_call: TRBJ2-3
d_call: TRBD2
clone_size: .
cdr3_nt: TGCGCCAGCAGCTTGACGACTAGCGGGCGGGGCGCAGATACGCAGTATTTT
cdr3_aa: CASSLTTSGRGADTQYF